This T cell receptor (beta chain) was sequenced in a study of shared clonotypes between healthy human individuals. Profiled with immunoSEQ multiplex PCR; TCRdb holds only in-frame clones, not every one. The profile shows about 2.2 million clones, just over 90% of them singletons. Concerning this clone: The sample carries other DNA sequences with the same CDR3.

Germline CDR1 MNHEY, CDR2 SMNVEV (reference sequence). Trimming at V came to 3 bases and at J to 4 bases, leaving 2 bases not matched to a gene. The CDR3 extends over 14 amino acids. Naive CD8 cells, CD45RO-negative and positively selected for CCR7, excluded terminally differentiated effector memory CD45RA+ cells. The sequence was collected from a man aged 18 to 29 in good health. Some clones in this sample may be carry-over from other donors' samples. The chain carries TRBV27 and TRBJ2-7; 11 bases map to TRBD1. Source material: naive CD8+ T cells from PBMCs. The CDR3 coding sequence is TGTGCCAGCAGTTTGGGGGACAGGGGGTACGAGCAGTACTTC. This codes for CASSLGDRGYEQYF.